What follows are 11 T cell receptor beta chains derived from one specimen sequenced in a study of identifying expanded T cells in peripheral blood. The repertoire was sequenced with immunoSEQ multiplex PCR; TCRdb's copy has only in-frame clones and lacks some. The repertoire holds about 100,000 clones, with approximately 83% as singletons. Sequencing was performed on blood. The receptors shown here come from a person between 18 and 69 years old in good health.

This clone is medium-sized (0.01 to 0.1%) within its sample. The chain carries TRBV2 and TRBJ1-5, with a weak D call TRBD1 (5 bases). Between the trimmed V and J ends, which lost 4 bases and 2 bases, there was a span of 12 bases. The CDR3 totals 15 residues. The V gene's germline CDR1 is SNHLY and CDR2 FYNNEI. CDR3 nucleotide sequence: TGTGCCAGCAGTGTCGCGGGGGTCGGCAATCAGCCCCAGCATTTT. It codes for CASSVAGVGNQPQHF.

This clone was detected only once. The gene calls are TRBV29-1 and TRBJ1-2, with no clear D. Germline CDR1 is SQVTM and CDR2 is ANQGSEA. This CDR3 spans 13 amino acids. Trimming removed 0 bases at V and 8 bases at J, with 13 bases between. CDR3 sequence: CSVEEGSWGGYTF. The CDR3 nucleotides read TGCAGCGTTGAAGAGGGCAGCTGGGGAGGCTACACCTTC.

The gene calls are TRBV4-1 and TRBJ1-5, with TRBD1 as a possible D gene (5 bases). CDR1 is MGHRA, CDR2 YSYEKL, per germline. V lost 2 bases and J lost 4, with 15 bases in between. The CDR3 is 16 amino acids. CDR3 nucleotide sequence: TGCGCCAGCAGCCAAAGGGGTGGGCAGGCGAATCAGCCCCAGCATTTT. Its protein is CASSQRGGQANQPQHF.

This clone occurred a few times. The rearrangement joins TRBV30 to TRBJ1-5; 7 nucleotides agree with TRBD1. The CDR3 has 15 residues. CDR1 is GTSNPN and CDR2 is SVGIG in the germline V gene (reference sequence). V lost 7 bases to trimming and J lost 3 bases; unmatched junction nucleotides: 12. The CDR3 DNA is TGTGCCTTAAGACCTAATACAGGGGACAATCAGCCCCAGCATTTT. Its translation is CALRPNTGDNQPQHF.

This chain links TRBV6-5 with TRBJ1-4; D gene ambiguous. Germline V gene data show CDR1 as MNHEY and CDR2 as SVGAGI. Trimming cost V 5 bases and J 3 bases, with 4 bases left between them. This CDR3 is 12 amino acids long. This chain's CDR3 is CASSPPNEKLFF. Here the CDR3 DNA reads TGTGCCAGCAGTCCCCCTAATGAAAAACTGTTTTTT.

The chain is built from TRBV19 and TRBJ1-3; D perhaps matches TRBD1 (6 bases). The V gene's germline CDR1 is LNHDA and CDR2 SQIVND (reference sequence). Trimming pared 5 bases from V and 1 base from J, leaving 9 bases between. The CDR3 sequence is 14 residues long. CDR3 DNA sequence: TGTGCCAGTAGTTCGGGACATTCTGGAAACACCATATATTTT. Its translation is CASSSGHSGNTIYF.

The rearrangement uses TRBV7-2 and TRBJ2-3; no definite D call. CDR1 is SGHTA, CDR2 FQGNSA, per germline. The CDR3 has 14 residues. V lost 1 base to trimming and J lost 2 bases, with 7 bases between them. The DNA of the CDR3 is TGTGCCAGCAGCTTAGGGGATAACACAGATACGCAGTATTTT. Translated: CASSLGDNTDTQYF.

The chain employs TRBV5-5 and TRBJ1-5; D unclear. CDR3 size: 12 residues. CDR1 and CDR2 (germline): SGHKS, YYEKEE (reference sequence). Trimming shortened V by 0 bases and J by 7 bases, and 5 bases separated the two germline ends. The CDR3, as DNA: TGTGCCAGCAGCTTGGGTAGCCAGCCCCAGCATTTT. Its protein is CASSLGSQPQHF.

The CDR3 reads CAFRDRSSGNTIYF. Written as DNA, the CDR3 is TGTGCCTTCCGGGACAGAAGCTCTGGAAACACCATATATTTT. The chain links TRBV30 to TRBJ1-3, with 7 nucleotides matching TRBD1. The V gene's germline CDR1 is GTSNPN and CDR2 SVGIG (reference sequence). The CDR3 is made up of 14 amino acids. J lost 0 bases, V lost 7 bases, and 6 bases had no gene match.

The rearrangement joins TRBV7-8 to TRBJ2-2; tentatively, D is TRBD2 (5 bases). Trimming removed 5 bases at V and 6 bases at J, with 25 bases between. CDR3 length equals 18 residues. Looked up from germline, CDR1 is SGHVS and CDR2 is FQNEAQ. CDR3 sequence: CASSPKRLGLERSGELFF. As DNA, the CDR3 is TGTGCCAGCAGCCCCAAACGACTCGGCCTCGAGCGGTCCGGGGAGCTGTTTTTT.

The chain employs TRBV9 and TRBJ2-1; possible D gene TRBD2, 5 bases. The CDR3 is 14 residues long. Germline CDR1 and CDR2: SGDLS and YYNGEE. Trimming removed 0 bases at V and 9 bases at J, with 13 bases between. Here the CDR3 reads CASSVGGGNGEQFF. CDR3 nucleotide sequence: TGTGCCAGCAGCGTAGGAGGAGGTAACGGTGAGCAGTTCTTC.